This TCR beta chain comes out of a study of control samples from healthy donors and cancer patients. Sequencing was performed with immunoSEQ multiplex PCR; in TCRdb, only in-frame clones are kept and a portion is missing. The table includes about 130,000 clones, 89% detected once. The clonotype comes from a man in his forties or fifties with head and neck cancer. Sequences were obtained from PBMCs.

The CDR3 nucleotides read TGTGCCAGCAGTTTTCTAAATTCACCCCTCCACTTT. Translated, it gives CASSFLNSPLHF. The V and J genes are TRBV27 and TRBJ1-6; the D is unclear. The V gene's germline CDR1 is MNHEY and CDR2 SMNVEV (reference sequence). V was pared by 3 bases and J by 7 bases, with 4 bases between. The CDR3 runs to 12 residues.